This entry is about one T cell receptor beta chain. The same CDR3 is also encoded by other DNA sequences in this sample. This sample was included in a study of blood T cell repertoires in COVID-19. In the study overall: Both acute and convalescent COVID-19 samples were obtained from the United States, Italy and Spain. T cells, B-cell-depleted T cells, or PBMCs provided the cDNA or gDNA that served as material.

The CDR3 extends over 15 amino acids. Germline V lookup: CDR1 MGHRA, CDR2 YSYEKL. V was shortened by 0 bases and J by 0 bases, with 8 bases between the two germline ends. Authors' processing steps: From reference gene primer amplification, estimates of nucleated cell counts were derived. Assay: immunoSEQ multiplex PCR; the TCRdb copy retains only in-frame clones and omits some. V and J calls and clone size are copied from that table; D and trimming were computed from the DNA. The repertoire holds roughly 230,000 clones, with nearly 90% as singletons. Sequencing was done on a sample of peripheral blood. The receptor comes from a woman aged 60-75 years with COVID-19, enrolled during active disease. The chain recombines TRBV4-1 with TRBJ1-2; D possibly corresponds to TRBD1 (6 bases). CDR3 coding DNA: TGCGCCAGCAGCCAAGAGACAGGTCCTAACTATGGCTACACCTTC. Amino acids: CASSQETGPNYGYTF.